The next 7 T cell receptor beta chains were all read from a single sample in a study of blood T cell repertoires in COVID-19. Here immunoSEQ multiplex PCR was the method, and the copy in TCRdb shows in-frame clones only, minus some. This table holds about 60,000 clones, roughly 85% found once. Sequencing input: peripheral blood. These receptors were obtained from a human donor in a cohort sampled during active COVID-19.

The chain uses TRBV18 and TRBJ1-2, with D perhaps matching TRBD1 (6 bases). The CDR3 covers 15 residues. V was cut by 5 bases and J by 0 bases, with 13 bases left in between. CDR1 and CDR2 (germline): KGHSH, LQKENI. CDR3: CASSTDRNSNYGYTF. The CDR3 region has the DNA TGTGCCAGCTCAACGGACAGAAATTCTAACTATGGCTACACCTTC.

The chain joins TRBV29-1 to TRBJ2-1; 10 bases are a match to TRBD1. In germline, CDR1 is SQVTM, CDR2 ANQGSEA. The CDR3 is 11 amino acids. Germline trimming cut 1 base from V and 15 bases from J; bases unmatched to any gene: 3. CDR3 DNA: TGCAGCGTTGAAGTGACAGGGGGCGGGTTCTTC. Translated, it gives CSVEVTGGGFF.

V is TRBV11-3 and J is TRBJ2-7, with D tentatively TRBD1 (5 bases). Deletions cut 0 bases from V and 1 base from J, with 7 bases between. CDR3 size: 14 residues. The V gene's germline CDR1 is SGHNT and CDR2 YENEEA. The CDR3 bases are TGTGCCAGCAGCTTAGAGTCAGGGTCCTACGAGCAGTACTTC. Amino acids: CASSLESGSYEQYF.

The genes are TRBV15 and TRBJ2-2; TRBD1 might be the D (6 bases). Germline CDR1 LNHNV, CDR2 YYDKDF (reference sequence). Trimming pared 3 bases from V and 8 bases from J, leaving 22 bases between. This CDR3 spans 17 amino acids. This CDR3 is CATSRDVPGHWGGELFF. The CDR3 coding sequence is TGTGCCACCAGCAGGGATGTACCGGGACACTGGGGAGGGGAGCTGTTTTTT.

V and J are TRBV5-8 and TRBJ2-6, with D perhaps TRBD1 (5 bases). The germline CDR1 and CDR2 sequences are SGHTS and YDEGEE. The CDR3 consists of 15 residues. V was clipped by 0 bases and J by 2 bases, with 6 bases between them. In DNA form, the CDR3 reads TGTGCCAGCAGCTTGGGACAGACTGGGGCCAACGTCCTGACTTTC. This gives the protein CASSLGQTGANVLTF.

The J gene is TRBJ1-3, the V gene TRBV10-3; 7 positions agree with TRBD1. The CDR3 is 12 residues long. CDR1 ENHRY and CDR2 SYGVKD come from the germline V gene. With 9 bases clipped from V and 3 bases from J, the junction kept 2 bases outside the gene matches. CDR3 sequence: CAINRGGNTIYF. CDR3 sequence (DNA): TGTGCCATAAACAGGGGTGGAAACACCATATATTTT.

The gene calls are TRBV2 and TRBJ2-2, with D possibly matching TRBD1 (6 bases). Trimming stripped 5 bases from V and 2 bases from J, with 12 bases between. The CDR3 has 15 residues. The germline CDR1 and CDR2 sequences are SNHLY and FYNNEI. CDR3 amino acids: CASSKPTGNTGELFF. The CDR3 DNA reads TGTGCCAGCAGTAAGCCGACAGGCAACACCGGGGAGCTGTTTTTT. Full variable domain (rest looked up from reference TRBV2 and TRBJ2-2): EPEVTQTPSHQVTQMGQEVILRCVPISNHLYFYWYRQILGQKVEFLVSFYNNEISEKSEIFDDQFSVERPDGSNFTLKIRSTKLEDSAMYFCASSKPTGNTGELFFGEGSRLTVL.